The 2 T cell receptor beta chains in this list originate from one sample, sequenced in a study of blood T cell repertoires in COVID-19. TCRdb's copy holds only in-frame clones and misses some; the assay was immunoSEQ multiplex PCR. Of 65,000 to 90,000 clones detected, 75% to 90% appear once; the ten largest clones hold under 3%. Input material: peripheral blood. These receptors were obtained from an elderly man with active or convalescent COVID-19.

The J gene is TRBJ1-1, the V gene TRBV6-2 or TRBV6-3, with D hard to call. The CDR3 has 13 amino acids. V dropped 2 bases and J dropped 5 bases, with 9 bases sitting between them. Germline loops: CDR1 MNHEY, CDR2 SVGEGT. The CDR3 bases are TGTGCCAGCAGTTACCGTGCGAGGACTGAAGCTTTCTTT. Amino acid sequence: CASSYRARTEAFF.

The chain carries TRBV4-3 and TRBJ2-3, with D hard to call. The germline gives CDR1 LGHNA, CDR2 YSLEER. Trimming removed 1 base from V and 3 bases from J, with 11 bases in between. The CDR3 has 15 residues. CDR3 bases: TGCGCCAGCAGCCAAGTTCGGCTGACAACAGATACGCAGTATTTT. It encodes CASSQVRLTTDTQYF.